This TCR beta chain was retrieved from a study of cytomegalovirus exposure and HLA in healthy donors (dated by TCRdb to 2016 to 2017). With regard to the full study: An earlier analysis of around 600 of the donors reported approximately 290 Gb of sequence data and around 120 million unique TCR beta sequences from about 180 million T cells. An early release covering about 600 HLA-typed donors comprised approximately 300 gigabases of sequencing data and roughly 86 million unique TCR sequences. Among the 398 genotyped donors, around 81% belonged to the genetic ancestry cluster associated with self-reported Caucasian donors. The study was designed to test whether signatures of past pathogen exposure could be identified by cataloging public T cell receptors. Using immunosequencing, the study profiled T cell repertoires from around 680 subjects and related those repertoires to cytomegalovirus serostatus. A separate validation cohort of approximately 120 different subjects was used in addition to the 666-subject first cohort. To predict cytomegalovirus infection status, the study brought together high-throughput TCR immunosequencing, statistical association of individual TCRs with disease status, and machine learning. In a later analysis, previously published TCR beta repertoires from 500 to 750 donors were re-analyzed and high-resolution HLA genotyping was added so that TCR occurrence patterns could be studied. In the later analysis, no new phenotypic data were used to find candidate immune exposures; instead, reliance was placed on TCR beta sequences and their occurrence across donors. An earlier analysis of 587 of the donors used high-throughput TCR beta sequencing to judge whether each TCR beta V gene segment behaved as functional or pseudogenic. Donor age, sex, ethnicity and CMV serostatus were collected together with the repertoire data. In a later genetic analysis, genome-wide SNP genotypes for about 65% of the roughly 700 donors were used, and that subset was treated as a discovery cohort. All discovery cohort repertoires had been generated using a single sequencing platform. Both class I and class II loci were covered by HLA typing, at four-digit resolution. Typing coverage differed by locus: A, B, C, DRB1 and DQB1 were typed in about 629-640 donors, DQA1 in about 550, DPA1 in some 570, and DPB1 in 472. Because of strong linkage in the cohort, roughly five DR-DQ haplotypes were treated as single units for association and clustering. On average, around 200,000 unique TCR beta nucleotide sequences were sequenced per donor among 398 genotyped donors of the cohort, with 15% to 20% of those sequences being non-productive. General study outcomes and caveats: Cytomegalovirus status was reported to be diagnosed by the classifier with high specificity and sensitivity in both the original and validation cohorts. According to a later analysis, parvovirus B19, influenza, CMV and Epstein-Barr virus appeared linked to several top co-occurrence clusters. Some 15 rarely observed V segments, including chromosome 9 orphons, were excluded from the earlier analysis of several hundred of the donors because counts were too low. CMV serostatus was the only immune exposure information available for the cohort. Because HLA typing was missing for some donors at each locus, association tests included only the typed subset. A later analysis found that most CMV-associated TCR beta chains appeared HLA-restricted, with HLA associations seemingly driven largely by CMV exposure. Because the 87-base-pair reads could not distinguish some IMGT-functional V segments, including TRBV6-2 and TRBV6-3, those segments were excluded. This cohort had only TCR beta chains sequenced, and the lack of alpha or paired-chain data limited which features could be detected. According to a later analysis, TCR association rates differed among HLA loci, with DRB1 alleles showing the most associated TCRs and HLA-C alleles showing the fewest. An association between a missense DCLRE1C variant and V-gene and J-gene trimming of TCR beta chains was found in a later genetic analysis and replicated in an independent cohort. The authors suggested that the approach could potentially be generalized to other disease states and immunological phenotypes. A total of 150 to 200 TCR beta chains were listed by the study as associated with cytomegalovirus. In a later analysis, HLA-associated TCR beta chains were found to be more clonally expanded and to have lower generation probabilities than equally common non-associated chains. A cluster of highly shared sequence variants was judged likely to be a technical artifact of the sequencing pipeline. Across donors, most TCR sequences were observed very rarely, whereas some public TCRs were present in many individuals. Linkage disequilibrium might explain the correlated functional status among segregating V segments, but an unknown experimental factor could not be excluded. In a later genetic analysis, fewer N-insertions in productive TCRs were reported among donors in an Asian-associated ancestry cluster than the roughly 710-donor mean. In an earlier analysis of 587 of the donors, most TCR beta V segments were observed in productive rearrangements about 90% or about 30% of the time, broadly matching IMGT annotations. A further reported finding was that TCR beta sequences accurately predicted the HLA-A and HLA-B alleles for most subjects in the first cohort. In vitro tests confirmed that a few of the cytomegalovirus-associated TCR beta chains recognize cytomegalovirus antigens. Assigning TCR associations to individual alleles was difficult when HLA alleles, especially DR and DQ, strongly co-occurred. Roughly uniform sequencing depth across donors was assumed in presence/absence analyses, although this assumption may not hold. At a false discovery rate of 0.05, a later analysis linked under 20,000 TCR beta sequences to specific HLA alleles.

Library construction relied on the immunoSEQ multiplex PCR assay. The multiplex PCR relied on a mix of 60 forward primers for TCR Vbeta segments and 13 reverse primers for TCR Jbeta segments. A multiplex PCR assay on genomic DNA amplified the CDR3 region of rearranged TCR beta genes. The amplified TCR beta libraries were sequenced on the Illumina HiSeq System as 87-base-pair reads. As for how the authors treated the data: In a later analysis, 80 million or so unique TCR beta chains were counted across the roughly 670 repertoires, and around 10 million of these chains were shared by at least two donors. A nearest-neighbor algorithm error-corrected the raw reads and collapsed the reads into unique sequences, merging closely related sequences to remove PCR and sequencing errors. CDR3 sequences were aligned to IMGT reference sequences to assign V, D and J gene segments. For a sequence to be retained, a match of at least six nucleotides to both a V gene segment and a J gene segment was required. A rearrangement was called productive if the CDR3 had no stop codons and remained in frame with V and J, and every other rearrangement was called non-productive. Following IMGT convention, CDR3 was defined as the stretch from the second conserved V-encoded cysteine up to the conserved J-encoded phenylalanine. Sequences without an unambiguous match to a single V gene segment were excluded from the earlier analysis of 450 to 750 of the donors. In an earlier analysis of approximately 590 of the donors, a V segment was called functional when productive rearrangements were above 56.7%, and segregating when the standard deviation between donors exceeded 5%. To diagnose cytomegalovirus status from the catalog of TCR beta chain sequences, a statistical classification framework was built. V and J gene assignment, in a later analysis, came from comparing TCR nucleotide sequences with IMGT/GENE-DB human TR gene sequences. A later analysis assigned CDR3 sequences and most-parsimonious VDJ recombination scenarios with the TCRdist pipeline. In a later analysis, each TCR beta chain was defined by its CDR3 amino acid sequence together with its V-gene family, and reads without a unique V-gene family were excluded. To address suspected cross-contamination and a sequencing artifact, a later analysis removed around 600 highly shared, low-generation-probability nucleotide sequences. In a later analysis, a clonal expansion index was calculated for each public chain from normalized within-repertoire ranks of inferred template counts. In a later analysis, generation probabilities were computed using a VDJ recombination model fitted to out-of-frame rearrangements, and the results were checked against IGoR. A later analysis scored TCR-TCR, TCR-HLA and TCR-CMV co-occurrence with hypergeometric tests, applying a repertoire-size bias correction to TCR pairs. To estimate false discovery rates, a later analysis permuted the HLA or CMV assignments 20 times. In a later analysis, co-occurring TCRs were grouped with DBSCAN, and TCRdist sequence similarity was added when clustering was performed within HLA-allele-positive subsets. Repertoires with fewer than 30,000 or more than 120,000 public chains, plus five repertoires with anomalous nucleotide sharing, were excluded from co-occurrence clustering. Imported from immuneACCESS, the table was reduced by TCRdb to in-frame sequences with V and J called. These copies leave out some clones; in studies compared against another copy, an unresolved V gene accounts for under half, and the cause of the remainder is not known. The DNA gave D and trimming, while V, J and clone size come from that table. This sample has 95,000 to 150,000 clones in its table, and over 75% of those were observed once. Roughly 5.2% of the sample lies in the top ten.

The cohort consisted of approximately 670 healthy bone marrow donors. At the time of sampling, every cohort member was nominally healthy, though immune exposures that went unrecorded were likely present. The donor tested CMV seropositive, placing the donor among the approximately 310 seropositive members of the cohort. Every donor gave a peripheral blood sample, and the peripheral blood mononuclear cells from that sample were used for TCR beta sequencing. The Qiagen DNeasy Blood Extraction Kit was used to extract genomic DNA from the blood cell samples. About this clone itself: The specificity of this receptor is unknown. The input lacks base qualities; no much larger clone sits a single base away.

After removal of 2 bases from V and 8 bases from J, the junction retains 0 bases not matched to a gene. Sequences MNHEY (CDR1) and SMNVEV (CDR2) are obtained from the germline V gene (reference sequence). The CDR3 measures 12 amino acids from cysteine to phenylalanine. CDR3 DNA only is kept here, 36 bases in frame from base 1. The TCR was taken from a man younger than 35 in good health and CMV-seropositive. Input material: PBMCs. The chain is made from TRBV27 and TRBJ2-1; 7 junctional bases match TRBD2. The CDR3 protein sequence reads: CASSLGRDEQFF. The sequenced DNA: TGTGCCAGCAGTTTAGGGAGGGATGAGCAGTTCTTC.